The next 11 T cell receptor beta chains were all read from a single sample in a study of blood T cell repertoires in COVID-19. Data came from immunoSEQ multiplex PCR; TCRdb stores just in-frame clones and leaves some out. The table includes some 390,000 clones, over 75% detected once. The sequencing sample was made of peripheral blood. These receptors were obtained from a woman in her thirties or forties with COVID-19, enrolled during active disease.

The chain is built from TRBV6-5 and TRBJ1-6; a weak D match, TRBD1 (5 bases). Germline loops: CDR1 MNHEY, CDR2 SVGAGI. This CDR3 is 14 amino acids long. Trimming removed 5 bases from V and 9 bases from J, with 14 bases in between. The CDR3 here is CASSMVGEGSPLHF. In DNA form, the CDR3 reads TGTGCCAGCAGTATGGTAGGGGAGGGTTCACCCCTCCACTTT.

Only one count was recorded for this clone. V usage is TRBV7-3 and J usage is TRBJ1-3; TRBD1 aligns across 9 bases. Germline V lookup: CDR1 SGHTA, CDR2 FQGTGA. This CDR3 is built from 18 residues. Germline trimming cut 5 bases from V and 0 bases from J; bases unmatched to any gene: 11. CDR3 amino acids: CASSPRGTGSDSGNTIYF. The CDR3 nucleotides read TGTGCCAGCAGCCCACGAGGGACAGGGTCGGACTCTGGAAACACCATATATTTT.

CDR3 amino acids: CSVEDPGTPPYTDTQYF. CDR3 DNA sequence: TGCAGCGTTGAAGATCCTGGGACACCGCCTTACACAGATACGCAGTATTTT. This chain joins TRBV29-1 and TRBJ2-3; a possible D gene is TRBD1 (6 bases). Germline V gene data show CDR1 as SQVTM and CDR2 as ANQGSEA. V was clipped by 0 bases and J by 2 bases, with 18 bases between them. The CDR3 totals 17 residues.

The V gene is TRBV6-5, the J gene TRBJ1-2; D ambiguous. Trimming removed 7 bases from V and 6 bases from J, with 21 bases in between. Germline V gene lookup returns CDR1 MNHEY and CDR2 SVGAGI. CDR3 length: 15 residues. This CDR3 is CASTGVTVPRDGYTF. CDR3 in DNA: TGTGCCAGCACCGGGGTGACGGTCCCCAGAGATGGCTACACCTTC.

The CDR3 sequence is CASSPFPLQGSYNSPLHF. The CDR3 DNA reads as TGTGCCAGCAGTCCATTTCCGCTACAGGGGTCCTATAATTCACCCCTCCACTTT. This chain joins TRBV27 and TRBJ1-6; TRBD1 agrees at 7 bases. V lost 5 bases, J lost 1 base, and 11 bases stayed unmatched. This CDR3 is built from 18 residues. CDR1 and CDR2 from the germline V gene are MNHEY and SMNVEV (reference sequence).

This clone was detected only a few times. The chain carries TRBV5-4 and TRBJ1-6, with 7 bases matching TRBD1. J was trimmed by 10 bases and V by 4 bases; bases with no gene match: 14. Germline CDR1 SGHNT, CDR2 YYREEE (reference sequence). CDR3 length equals 16 residues. This chain's CDR3 is CASSLTHRGTRSPLHF. CDR3 coding DNA: TGTGCCAGCAGCCTAACCCACAGGGGAACTAGGTCACCCCTCCACTTT.

The V and J genes are TRBV6-5 and TRBJ1-6; D unclear. V was trimmed by 8 bases and J by 7 bases, leaving 12 bases between them. Germline V gene lookup returns CDR1 MNHEY and CDR2 SVGAGI. The CDR3 covers 13 residues. This chain's CDR3 is CASRGRMNSPLHF. CDR3 sequence (DNA): TGTGCCAGCCGCGGCCGAATGAATTCACCCCTCCACTTT.

This clone was seen a single time. The rearrangement joins TRBV6-1 to TRBJ1-5; D uncertain. The CDR3 runs 14 residues. The ends were cut back, 2 bases at V and 0 bases at J, with 5 bases in the middle. CDR1 MNHNS and CDR2 SASEGT come from the germline V gene. CDR3 in DNA: TGTGCCAGCAGTGAATTGAGTAGCAATCAGCCCCAGCATTTT. Translating gives CASSELSSNQPQHF.

The rearrangement uses TRBV5-1 and TRBJ2-2; 10 positions match TRBD1. Germline CDR1 SGHRS, CDR2 YFSETQ. After removal of 4 bases from V and 6 bases from J, the junction contained 9 bases not matched to a gene. This CDR3 has 16 residues. In DNA, the CDR3 is TGCGCCAGCAGCCCGAATCCCGGGACAGGGGCCGGGGAGCTGTTTTTT. Translating it yields CASSPNPGTGAGELFF.

This clone was counted once. The CDR3 bases are TGTGCCAGCAGTAGGCCCGGGACAGGGTTCCATGAGCAGTTCTTC. The encoded protein is CASSRPGTGFHEQFF. The chain uses TRBV28 and TRBJ2-1; TRBD1 matches at 9 bases. The CDR3 is 15 residues long. After removal of 5 bases from V and 8 bases from J, the junction contained 10 bases not matched to a gene. The V gene's germline CDR1 is MDHEN and CDR2 SYDVKM.

This sequence joins TRBV12-3 or TRBV12-4 and TRBJ2-3, with D maybe TRBD1 (5 bases). The CDR3 is 13 residues long. The ends were cut back, 8 bases at V and 4 bases at J, with 13 bases in the middle. CDR3 amino acids: CASGHSYADTQYF. DNA of the CDR3: TGTGCCAGCGGACATTCCTACGCAGATACGCAGTATTTT.